This T cell receptor (beta chain) was sequenced for a study of shared clonotypes between healthy human individuals. Overall study results and limits: An effect of sequencing depth on clonotype sharing among donors was expected.

Looked up from germline, CDR1 is LNHNV and CDR2 is YYDKDF (reference sequence). V gave up 4 bases and J gave up 3 bases, with 12 bases separating them. The CDR3 runs 15 residues. All donors qualified as healthy HIV-negative adults and had experienced no recent acute infections or vaccinations. The donors, all of them Caucasian adults, lived in Nashville, Tennessee. Genomic DNA per cell subset filled all wells of several immunoSEQ plates. Clones were read by immunoSEQ multiplex PCR, and TCRdb kept only the in-frame ones, dropping some. The sample holds about 490,000 clones; 60% to 85% are singletons and the top ten take roughly 13%. As regards this clone: The antigen is not known.

The clonotype comes from a woman aged 40 to 49 in good health. Some clones in this sample may be carry-over from other donors' samples. The chain employs TRBV15 and TRBJ1-4, with unresolved D. What was sequenced was PBMCs. CDR3 sequence: CATSKGTASNEKLFF. The CDR3 DNA sequence: TGTGCCACCAGCAAGGGCACAGCGTCTAATGAAAAACTGTTTTTT.